The following is a T cell receptor (beta chain) sequence with its context. This sample stems from a study of blood T cell repertoires in COVID-19. The protocol was immunoSEQ multiplex PCR, while the TCRdb copy is restricted to in-frame clones and leaves out a portion. The sample has roughly 220,000 clones; 70% to 90% are singletons. The CDR3 spans 13 residues. The V gene's germline CDR1 is LGHDT and CDR2 YNNKEL (reference sequence). The V and J ends lost 6 bases and 4 bases respectively, with 9 bases between them. This chain uses TRBV3-1 (or the pseudogene TRBV3-2) with TRBJ2-2, with D possibly TRBD1 on 5 matching bases. The sequenced material came from PBMCs or T cells enriched from blood (not recorded which). The sequence derives from a woman aged 40-49 years with acute COVID-19. CDR3 protein: CASSRQSTGELFF. The CDR3 DNA reads as TGTGCCAGCAGTCGACAGAGCACCGGGGAGCTGTTTTTT.